This T cell receptor (beta chain) is from a study of shared clonotypes between healthy human individuals (dated by TCRdb to 2019 to 2021). Regarding the complete study: The cohort comprised two women and a few men aged 18 to 49 years. The study deeply sequenced blood TCR repertoires of about 5 healthy adults to estimate repertoire size and the extent of clonotype sharing between individuals. Each donor's leukapheresis produced roughly between roughly 0.85 and 9.5 billion PBMCs. For each donor, CD4 naive and CD4 memory were each run on three plates, CD8 naive on two plates, and CD8 memory on one plate. To increase sequencing depth and limit assay-specific biases, different laboratories used diverse techniques to prepare libraries and sequence TCR repertoires.

Study-level results and caveats: Larger estimated clonotype richness was generally found for naive subsets than for memory subsets. Across a handful of donors, 5% to 6% of naive CD4, over 3% of naive CD8, around 2.1% of memory CD4, and approximately 0.42% of memory CD8 clonotypes were shared. Rarefaction of sorted-subset datasets indicated incomplete sequencing despite the large sequencing depth. Compared with non-shared clonotypes, the clonotypes found in all four sorted-subset donors had higher generation probabilities. Because the study included a small number of donors, the genetic and exposure-history diversity represented was limited. Pairwise subsampling indicated that sequencing depth was expected to affect the degree of clonotype sharing among donors. Only blood was sampled, and tissue TCR repertoires likely differ from those in blood.

Based on the germline V gene (reference sequence), the CDR1 and CDR2 sequences are SEHNR and FQNEAQ. Compared with germline, V lacks 5 bases and J lacks 5 bases; bases without a gene match: 4. The CDR3 starts with the cysteine, ends with the phenylalanine, and has 15 residues. Of all the DNA, just the CDR3 is kept, 45 bases in frame from base 1. Using the deep immunoSEQ assay, TCR CDR3 regions were amplified from genomic DNA by multiplex PCR. For each cell subset, the extracted genomic DNA was distributed evenly across all wells of several immunoSEQ 96-well plates, and each plate served as one replicate. For sorted subsets, approximately 200 ng of genomic DNA, equivalent to 30,000 or so T cell genomes, went into each replicate PCR. Purified libraries were measured with a Qubit 3.0 fluorometer, size-checked on a Bioanalyzer 2100, and measured again with the KAPA Library Quantification kit. Each immunoSEQ 96-well plate was sequenced on its own single-read 150-cycle Illumina NextSeq 550 flow cell. The authors' analysis ran thus. Because the immunoSEQ output held only junctional sequences and lacked quality scores, the filtering could not match the filtering applied to full-length reads. Sequences were annotated with PyIR, a Python wrapper for IgBLAST v1.9, and V/J genes and CDR3 were assigned using IMGT germline references. Any read was removed if the V/J assignment was weak (E-value above 1e-6), the CDR3 was missing, or the read contained stop codons, out-of-frame junctions, or ambiguous translated residues. V3J clonotypes were defined as sequences sharing an identical inferred V gene, J gene, and CDR3 amino acid sequence. To compute the percentage overlap between repertoires, the number of shared unique clonotypes was divided by the size of the smaller repertoire. Richness of each repertoire was evaluated using RTK rarefaction, the Chao1 estimator, and Recon v2.1 estimates of unobserved clonotypes. Generation probabilities for all TCRbeta clonotypes obtained by the gDNA method from four donors were computed using OLGA. TCRdb carries this immuneACCESS record with in-frame sequences only. Its versions omit some clonotypes, under half of them owing to an unresolved V gene in the studies checked, with the rest unexplained. Clone size and V and J calls were adopted from that table, with D and trimming inferred from the DNA. For this sample there are 600,000 or so clones; about 98% appear just once. In total, the top ten clones hold 0.3% of the sample.

A remark on this clone: The antigen it recognizes is unknown. Per-base qualities were not stored, and no clone one base away is much larger.

CD8 naive samples were CD45RO-negative cells positively selected for CCR7, giving a CD45RA+CCR7+ population that excluded TemRA cells. Donors were healthy HIV-negative adults with no recently reported acute infections or vaccinations. Every donor was a Caucasian adult living in Nashville, Tennessee, USA. Blood was collected by leukapheresis, and PBMCs were isolated by Ficoll-Histopaque density gradient centrifugation and then cryopreserved in liquid nitrogen vapor phase. Purity and quantity of every magnetically sorted T cell population were checked by analytical flow cytometry. Genomic DNA was isolated from every sorted fraction and measured by UV absorbance on a Nanodrop 2000c.

The clonotype comes from a young man in good health. Sequenced material: naive CD8+ T cells sorted from blood. According to the study, the label for this sample's cell subset or site signals: CD45RA+CCR7+. The chain is made from TRBV7-9 and TRBJ2-5, with 14 central nucleotides matching TRBD2. This receptor has the CDR3 CASSLGTSGSETQYF. The bases read TGTGCCAGCAGCCTTGGGACTAGCGGGAGTGAGACCCAGTACTTC.